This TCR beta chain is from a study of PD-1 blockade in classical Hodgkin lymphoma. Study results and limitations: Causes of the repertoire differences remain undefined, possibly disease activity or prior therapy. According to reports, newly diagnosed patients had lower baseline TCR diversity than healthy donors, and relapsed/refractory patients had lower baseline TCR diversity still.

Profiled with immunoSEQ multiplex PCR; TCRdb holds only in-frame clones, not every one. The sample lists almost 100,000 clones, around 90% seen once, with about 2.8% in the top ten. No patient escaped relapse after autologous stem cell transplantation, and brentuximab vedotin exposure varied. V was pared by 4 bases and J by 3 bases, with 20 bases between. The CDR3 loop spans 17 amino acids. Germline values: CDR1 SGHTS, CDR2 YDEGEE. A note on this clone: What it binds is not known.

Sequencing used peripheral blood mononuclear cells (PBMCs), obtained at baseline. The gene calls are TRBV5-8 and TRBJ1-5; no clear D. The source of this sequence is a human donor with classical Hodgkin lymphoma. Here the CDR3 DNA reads TGTGCCAGCAGCCTCTCGGGTGCGTATATGAACAATCAGCCCCAGCATTTT. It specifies CASSLSGAYMNNQPQHF.